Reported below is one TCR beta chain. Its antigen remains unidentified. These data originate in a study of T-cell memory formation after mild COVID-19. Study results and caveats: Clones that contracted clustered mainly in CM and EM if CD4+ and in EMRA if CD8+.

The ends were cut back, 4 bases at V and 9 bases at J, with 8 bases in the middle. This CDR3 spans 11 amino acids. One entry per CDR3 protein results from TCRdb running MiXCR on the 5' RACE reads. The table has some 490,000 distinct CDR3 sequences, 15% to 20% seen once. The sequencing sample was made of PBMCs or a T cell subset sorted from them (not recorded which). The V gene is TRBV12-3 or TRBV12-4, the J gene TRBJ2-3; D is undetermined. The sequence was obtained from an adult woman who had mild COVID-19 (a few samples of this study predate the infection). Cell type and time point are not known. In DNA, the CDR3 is TGTGCCAGCAGTTCCGAGCACACGCAGTATTTT. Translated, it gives CASSSEHTQYF.